These 19 T cell receptor beta chains were sequenced from one sample in a study of cytomegalovirus exposure and HLA in healthy donors. Sequencing used immunoSEQ multiplex PCR; TCRdb keeps in-frame clones, though not all of them. The sample carries 170,000 or so clones, 85% recorded once. The specimen sequenced was PBMCs. These receptors originate from a man aged 18 to 29 in good health and CMV-seropositive.

This clone was observed a single time. The chain combines TRBV5-4 with TRBJ2-5; D might be TRBD2 (5 bases). The CDR3 has 13 amino acids. V was clipped by 0 bases and J by 8 bases, with 11 bases between them. Germline V gene sequence: CDR1 SGHNT, CDR2 YYREEE (reference sequence). Here the CDR3 DNA reads TGTGCCAGCAGCTTGGAAGCCGGGGTAACCCAGTACTTC. It is translated as CASSLEAGVTQYF.

This chain joins TRBV7-9 and TRBJ1-1, with D hard to call. V lost 4 bases to trimming and J lost 5 bases, with 11 bases between them. The CDR3 runs 13 residues. Germline CDR1 is SEHNR and CDR2 is FQNEAQ (reference sequence). This chain's CDR3 is CASSSLGETEAFF. CDR3 nucleotide sequence: TGTGCCAGCAGCTCTCTAGGCGAGACTGAAGCTTTCTTT.

This chain uses TRBV2 with TRBJ2-3; TRBD1 might be the D (5 bases). The CDR3 runs 16 residues. The germline V gene has CDR1 SNHLY and CDR2 FYNNEI. V lost 6 bases to trimming and J lost 4 bases, with 20 bases between them. CDR3 in DNA: TGTGCCAGCAGCGGTGGATTCGGCCTACAGGCAGATACGCAGTATTTT. The encoded protein is CASSGGFGLQADTQYF.

The chain carries TRBV5-1 and TRBJ2-5, with 10 bases that match TRBD2. V shed 4 bases, J shed 5 bases, and the junction held 11 bases outside the gene matches. From germline, CDR1 is SGHRS and CDR2 YFSETQ. The CDR3 covers 16 residues. CDR3 DNA sequence: TGCGCCAGCAGCCCTAGTAGCGGGAGGAGATCGGAGACCCAGTACTTC. The encoded protein is CASSPSSGRRSETQYF. The variable domain in full, completed from reference TRBV5-1 and TRBJ2-5, reads KAGVTQTPRYLIKTRGQQVTLSCSPISGHRSVSWYQQTPGQGLQFLFEYFSETQRNKGNFPGRFSGRQFSNSRSEMNVSTLELGDSALYLCASSPSSGRRSETQYFGPGTRLLVL.

V and J are TRBV11-1 and TRBJ2-7, with 9 bases aligning to TRBD1. After removal of 6 bases from V and 3 bases from J, the junction contained 9 bases not matched to a gene. The CDR3 has 15 residues. Per the germline V gene, CDR1 is SGHAT and CDR2 is FQDESV (reference sequence). CDR3 nucleotides: TGTGCCAGCAGTACCGGGACAGGGTATCACTACGAGCAGTACTTC. Its translation: CASSTGTGYHYEQYF.

This clone came up once. The CDR3 DNA is TGTGCCAGCAGCCGAGACCCGGGACAGAGTGGCTACACCTTC. This translates into CASSRDPGQSGYTF. The chain carries TRBV9 and TRBJ1-2, with 7 positions matching TRBD1. J was trimmed by 7 bases and V by 4 bases; bases with no gene match: 10. Per the germline V gene, CDR1 is SGDLS and CDR2 is YYNGEE. This CDR3 comprises 14 residues.

The chain employs TRBV5-4 and TRBJ2-7; tentative D call: TRBD1 (5 bases). Looked up from germline, CDR1 is SGHNT and CDR2 is YYREEE (reference sequence). The V gene lost 0 bases and the J gene lost 2 bases, with 12 bases spanning the gap. This CDR3 has 15 residues. The CDR3 is CASSLGQGGTYEQYF. CDR3 bases: TGTGCCAGCAGCTTGGGGCAGGGTGGAACCTACGAGCAGTACTTC.

CDR3 coding DNA: TGTGCCAGCAGCGTAGGTTTCCGGAGAGGCACTGAAGCTTTCTTT. Its protein product is CASSVGFRRGTEAFF. The chain recombines TRBV9 with TRBJ1-1; D is ambiguous. There are 15 residues in the CDR3. Trimming shortened V by 0 bases and J by 4 bases, and 13 bases separated the two germline ends. Germline CDR1 reads SGDLS; CDR2 reads YYNGEE.

This chain uses TRBV6-5 with TRBJ2-5; D uncertain. The length of the CDR3 is 12 residues. Trimming left V 6 bases short and J 1 base short, with 6 bases between. CDR1 and CDR2 (germline): MNHEY, SVGAGI. The chain's CDR3 is CASRDFQETQYF. The CDR3 DNA reads as TGTGCCAGCAGAGACTTCCAAGAGACCCAGTACTTC.

The chain links TRBV7-3 to TRBJ2-1; 8 bases are shared with TRBD1. Germline lookup yields CDR1 SGHTA and CDR2 FQGTGA. V lost 2 bases and J lost 8; bases outside the gene matches: 8. The CDR3 totals 15 residues. CDR3 protein: CASSLRQGMGDEQFF. The DNA of the CDR3 is TGTGCCAGCAGCTTACGACAGGGGATGGGGGATGAGCAGTTCTTC.

This clone was recorded only once. The chain has TRBV28 and TRBJ1-2; D might be TRBD1 (5 bases). Trimming left V 3 bases short and J 4 bases short, with 15 bases between. Germline V gene data show CDR1 as MDHEN and CDR2 as SYDVKM. The length of the CDR3 is 15 residues. The CDR3 sequence is CASSLGGGGGYGYTF. The CDR3 DNA is TGTGCCAGCAGTTTGGGAGGTGGGGGGGGCTATGGCTACACCTTC.

The chain employs TRBV15 and TRBJ2-3; 10 nucleotides line up with TRBD2. The germline V gene encodes CDR1 LNHNV and CDR2 YYDKDF (reference sequence). CDR3 length: 17 residues. V shed 0 bases and J 2 bases; nucleotides not matched to a gene: 5. The DNA for the CDR3 is TGTGCCACCAGCAGAGAGGGTAGCGGGGGGTCCACAGATACGCAGTATTTT. Its protein product is CATSREGSGGSTDTQYF.

V gene TRBV28 combines with J gene TRBJ2-7, with a possible D match to TRBD1 (6 bases). The CDR3 consists of 12 residues. V was pared by 5 bases and J by 6 bases, with 11 bases between. The germline CDR1 and CDR2 sequences are MDHEN and SYDVKM. This CDR3 reads CASSTQQGEQYF. In DNA, the CDR3 is TGTGCCAGCAGTACACAACAGGGCGAGCAGTACTTC.

This clone was detected only a few times. The chain couples TRBV14 to TRBJ2-2; D may be TRBD2 (5 bases). V lost 3 bases to trimming and J lost 4 bases, with 9 bases between them. The V gene's germline CDR1 is SGHDN and CDR2 FVKESK. This CDR3 has 14 amino acids. In DNA, the CDR3 is TGTGCCAGCAGCCAGCGGGCCTCCACCGGGGAGCTGTTTTTT. As protein: CASSQRASTGELFF.

The V and J genes are TRBV28 and TRBJ2-1, with 9 bases fitting TRBD2. Germline values: CDR1 MDHEN, CDR2 SYDVKM. Trimming at V came to 2 bases and at J to 7 bases, leaving 3 bases not matched to a gene. This CDR3 is built from 14 residues. The CDR3 loop reads CASSLGGRGNEQFF. DNA of the CDR3: TGTGCCAGCAGTTTAGGCGGGAGGGGGAATGAGCAGTTCTTC.

The V gene is TRBV5-1, the J gene TRBJ2-3; no reliable D call. The CDR3 is made up of 14 amino acids. The V and J ends lost 0 bases and 5 bases respectively, with 10 bases between them. CDR1 and CDR2 from the germline V gene are SGHRS and YFSETQ. CDR3 coding DNA: TGCGCCAGCAGCTTGGCCATCGCAGAAGATACGCAGTATTTT. Translated: CASSLAIAEDTQYF.

The chain employs TRBV2 and TRBJ2-1; maybe TRBD2 (5 bases). This CDR3 region has 15 residues. V dropped 0 bases and J dropped 4 bases, with 10 bases sitting between them. Germline V gives CDR1 SNHLY, CDR2 FYNNEI. CDR3 in DNA: TGTGCCAGCAGTGAAGCAGGGCGGGCATACAATGAGCAGTTCTTC. Translated, it gives CASSEAGRAYNEQFF.

V gene TRBV28 combines with J gene TRBJ2-7, with D perhaps TRBD2 (5 bases). This CDR3 is 19 amino acids long. Trimming left V 7 bases short and J 0 bases short, with 28 bases between. CDR1 and CDR2 from the germline V gene are MDHEN and SYDVKM. In DNA, the CDR3 is TGTGCCAGCACCCTCAGTGCCTTTGGCCAGCGGCCCAGCTCCTACGAGCAGTACTTC. Translating gives CASTLSAFGQRPSSYEQYF.

This sequence joins TRBV28 and TRBJ2-7, with a tentative D call TRBD1 (6 bases). The V gene lost 5 bases and the J gene lost 5 bases, with 25 bases spanning the gap. The germline CDR1 and CDR2 sequences are MDHEN and SYDVKM. This CDR3 contains 17 residues. CDR3 region: CASSPDPRIQGAHEQYF. The CDR3, as DNA: TGTGCCAGCAGTCCCGACCCTCGGATACAGGGTGCCCACGAGCAGTACTTC. Combining the CDR3 with reference TRBV28 and TRBJ2-7 gives the whole variable domain DVKVTQSSRYLVKRTGEKVFLECVQDMDHENMFWYRQDPGLGLRLIYFSYDVKMKEKGDIPEGYSVSREKKERFSLILESASTNQTSMYLCASSPDPRIQGAHEQYFGPGTRLTVT.